This entry is about one TCR beta chain. The antigen is unknown. The germline V gene has CDR1 SGDLS and CDR2 YYNGEE. V was pared by 2 bases and J by 2 bases, with 13 bases between. This CDR3 is 15 amino acids long. The primer mix covered 54 TRBV segments and 13 TRBJ segments. Using immunoSEQ multiplex PCR, the repertoire was profiled, and TCRdb retains in-frame clones only, with some absent. Among about 110,000 clones listed, about 91% were seen once. This record comes from a study of T cell repertoires and HLA-DP antigens. Looking at the study overall: The donors, ranging 18-to-29 to 60-to-69 years, included a couple of males and one female.

The sequencing input was CD4+ T cells from PBMCs. The sequence derives from a woman aged 18 to 35 in good health and CMV-seronegative. The J gene is TRBJ2-5, the V gene TRBV9; TRBD2 might be the D (6 bases). CDR3 in amino acids: CASSVAVGGQETQYF. The CDR3 region has the DNA TGTGCCAGCAGCGTTGCAGTCGGGGGACAAGAGACCCAGTACTTC.